A single sample is the source of the 6 T cell receptor beta chains below, sequenced in a study of beta chain features in type 1 diabetes. Since all of the isolated RNA was reverse transcribed, expressed TCRB transcripts were what got sequenced. The assay was immunoSEQ multiplex PCR, and TCRdb's table has in-frame clones only and misses some. The table includes hundreds of thousands of clones, 30% detected once. Sequenced: naive CD4+ T cells from blood. The source is a man in his late teens or twenties in good health.

The genes are TRBV7-9 and TRBJ2-5; D is perhaps TRBD1 (6 bases). With 1 base removed from V and 1 base from J, the gap between germline ends came to 10 bases. Germline lookup yields CDR1 SEHNR and CDR2 FQNEAQ (reference sequence). This CDR3 is built from 15 residues. The CDR3 region is CASSLGQGSQETQYF. DNA of the CDR3: TGTGCCAGCAGCTTAGGCCAGGGGTCCCAAGAGACCCAGTACTTC.

The chain combines TRBV7-2 with TRBJ2-3; TRBD2 matches at 15 bases. Germline assignment: CDR1 SGHTA and CDR2 FQGNSA. After removal of 6 bases from V and 9 bases from J, the junction contained 7 bases not matched to a gene. This CDR3 is 15 amino acids long. Here the CDR3 DNA reads TGTGCCAGCAGACGTGGACTAGCGGGAGGGCGGACGCAGTATTTT. This sequence encodes CASRRGLAGGRTQYF. Based on the CDR3 plus reference TRBV7-2 and TRBJ2-3, the full variable domain is GAGVSQSPSNKVTEKGKDVELRCDPISGHTALYWYRQSLGQGLEFLIYFQGNSAPDKSGLPSDRFSAERTGGSVSTLTIQRTQQEDSAVYLCASRRGLAGGRTQYFGPGTRLTVL.

The sample holds a few counts of this clone. This chain links TRBV29-1 with TRBJ1-2, with 7 bases lining up with TRBD1. Germline CDR1 SQVTM, CDR2 ANQGSEA. CDR3 length: 14 amino acids. V was pared by 3 bases and J by 3 bases, with 7 bases of the junction left unmatched. The CDR3 DNA reads TGCAGCGTTGATGGACAGGCCTTGGACTATGGCTACACCTTC. Encoded protein: CSVDGQALDYGYTF.

The chain carries TRBV27 and TRBJ2-5; D gene unclear. V was pared by 3 bases and J by 3 bases, with 8 bases between. Germline loops: CDR1 MNHEY, CDR2 SMNVEV (reference sequence). CDR3 length: 13 residues. The CDR3 DNA is TGTGCCAGCAGTTTCGGTAGGAAAGAGACCCAGTACTTC. It is translated as CASSFGRKETQYF.

V usage is TRBV9 and J usage is TRBJ2-5; 15 bases are a match to TRBD2. Germline V lookup: CDR1 SGDLS, CDR2 YYNGEE. V shed 3 bases, J shed 3 bases, and the junction held 6 bases outside the gene matches. CDR3 length equals 17 residues. CDR3 nucleotide sequence: TGTGCCAGCAGCGACGGACTAGCGGGAGGGATGGAAGAGACCCAGTACTTC. Encoded protein: CASSDGLAGGMEETQYF.

V usage is TRBV12-5 and J usage is TRBJ2-5; D might be TRBD2 (6 bases). The CDR3 has 15 amino acids. The V gene's germline CDR1 is LGHNT and CDR2 FRNRAP. Trimming stripped 7 bases from V and 6 bases from J, with 21 bases between. CDR3 protein: CASAAPGLQSKTQYF. CDR3 nucleotides: TGTGCTAGTGCCGCCCCGGGACTGCAGTCGAAGACCCAGTACTTC. Drawing the rest from reference TRBV12-5 and TRBJ2-5, the complete variable domain is DARVTQTPRHKVTEMGQEVTMRCQPILGHNTVFWYRQTMMQGLELLAYFRNRAPLDDSGMPKDRFSAEMPDATLATLKIQPSEPRDSAVYFCASAAPGLQSKTQYFGPGTRLLVL.